This is a list of T cell receptor beta chains from one sample in a study of T-cell reconstitution after alpha-beta-depleted transplantation in children. TCRdb used MiXCR to reprocess the PCR reads, holding one entry per CDR3 protein. Altogether 540,000 or so distinct CDR3 sequences are present, 20% to 25% being singletons, with the ten largest covering roughly 15%. Sample: PBMCs, mostly from graft donor cells, taken 360 days after TCRalphabeta/CD19-depleted stem cell transplant. These TCRs come from a boy less than two years old who had a stem cell transplant for acute myeloid leukemia, so the T cells may come from the graft donor. Each CDR3 is given with its conserved first and last residue. D genes are given only for firm matches. Size is stated for part of the rows, as once, few or many counts, or as a class when the clone is expanded.

J,D,V,size,CDR3,DNA
TRBJ2-1,TRBD2,TRBV4-1,NA,CASRRIGGGASYNEQFF,TGCGCCAGCAGACGCATTGGCGGGGGGGCCTCCTACAATGAGCAGTTCTTC
TRBJ2-1,TRBD1,TRBV2,NA,CASSGQGRDNEQFF,TGTGCCAGCAGCGGACAGGGGAGAGACAATGAGCAGTTCTTC
TRBJ2-7,NA,TRBV7-9,NA,CASSLGQIYEQYF,TGTGCCAGCAGCTTAGGACAGATCTACGAGCAGTACTTC
TRBJ2-1,TRBD2,TRBV6-6,few,CATGGRSYNEQFF,TGTGCCACGGGGGGGAGGTCCTACAATGAGCAGTTCTTC
TRBJ2-1,TRBD1,TRBV6-5,few,CASSYSLTGVNYNEQFF,TGTGCCAGCAGTTACTCTTTGACAGGGGTCAACTACAATGAGCAGTTCTTC
TRBJ1-5,NA,TRBV7-9,few,CASRMGENQPQHF,TGTGCCAGCCGTATGGGGGAAAATCAGCCCCAGCATTTT
TRBJ2-2,TRBD1,TRBV5-1,NA,CASSLRVTGSNTGELFF,TGCGCCAGCAGCTTGAGAGTGACAGGGAGCAACACCGGGGAGCTGTTTTTT
TRBJ2-5,NA,TRBV12-3/TRBV12-4,NA,CASRLAAETQYF,TGTGCCAGCAGACTAGCTGCTGAGACCCAGTACTTC
TRBJ1-2,TRBD1,TRBV12-3/TRBV12-4,few,CASTSLDRGRFGYTF,TGTGCCAGCACCTCCTTGGACAGGGGGCGATTTGGCTACACCTTC
TRBJ2-1,TRBD2,TRBV12-3/TRBV12-4,many,CASIPQRGPEQFF,TGTGCCAGCATTCCCCAGCGGGGGCCTGAGCAGTTCTTC
TRBJ2-2,NA,TRBV24-1,many,CATSDSGYTGELFF,TGTGCCACCAGTGATTCGGGGTACACCGGGGAGCTGTTTTTT
TRBJ2-5,NA,TRBV7-8,NA,CASSLVRDWRETQYF,TGTGCCAGCAGCTTAGTGCGGGACTGGCGAGAGACCCAGTACTTC
TRBJ2-7,NA,TRBV4-3,few,CASSQDRQVRSYEQYF,TGCGCCAGCAGCCAAGATCGGCAGGTTCGTTCCTACGAGCAGTACTTC
TRBJ2-3,NA,TRBV5-1,NA,CASSSPGGAATDTQYF,TGCGCCAGCAGCTCTCCGGGCGGGGCGGCCACAGATACGCAGTATTTT
TRBJ1-2,NA,TRBV7-9,many,CASSLGRRDVNGYTF,TGTGCCAGCAGCTTAGGTCGCAGGGACGTCAATGGCTACACCTTC
TRBJ2-1,NA,TRBV12-3/TRBV12-4,many,CASSSTGWTGEQFF,TGTGCCAGCAGTTCCACGGGGTGGACCGGTGAGCAGTTCTTC
TRBJ2-7,NA,TRBV20-1,many,CSASLGASEQYF,TGCAGTGCTAGTTTGGGGGCGAGCGAGCAGTACTTC
TRBJ1-1,NA,TRBV11-1,NA,CASSLGAMNTEAFF,TGTGCCAGCAGCTTAGGGGCCATGAACACTGAAGCTTTCTTT
TRBJ1-1,NA,TRBV20-1,NA,CSASSDAGTEAFF,TGCAGTGCTAGTTCGGACGCGGGGACTGAAGCTTTCTTT
TRBJ2-3,TRBD1,TRBV27,few,CASTATGYQDTQYF,TGTGCCAGCACGGCGACAGGGTATCAAGATACGCAGTATTTT
TRBJ2-7,NA,TRBV21-1,few,CASSKIGGEQYF,TGTGCCAGCAGCAAAATTGGCGGCGAGCAGTACTTC